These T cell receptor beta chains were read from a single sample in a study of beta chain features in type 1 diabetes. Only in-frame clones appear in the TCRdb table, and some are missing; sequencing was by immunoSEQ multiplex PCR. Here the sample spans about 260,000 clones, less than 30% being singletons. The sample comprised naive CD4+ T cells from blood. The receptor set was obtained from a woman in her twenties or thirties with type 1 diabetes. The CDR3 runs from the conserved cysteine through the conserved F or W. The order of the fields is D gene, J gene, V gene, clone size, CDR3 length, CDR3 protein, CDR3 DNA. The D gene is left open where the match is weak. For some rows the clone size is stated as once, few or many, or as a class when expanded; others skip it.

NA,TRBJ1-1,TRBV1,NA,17,CTSSQEGRGGSNTEAFF,TGCACCAGCAGCCAAGAAGGCAGGGGAGGGAGTAACACTGAAGCTTTCTTT
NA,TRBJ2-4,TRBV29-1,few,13,CSVLRERAGIQYF,TGCAGCGTTCTCAGGGAAAGGGCAGGCATTCAGTACTTC
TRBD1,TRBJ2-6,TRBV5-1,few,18,CASSTWTGGIAGANVLTF,TGCGCCAGCAGCACCTGGACAGGGGGCATCGCTGGGGCCAACGTCCTGACTTTC
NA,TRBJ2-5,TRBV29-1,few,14,CSVERGASQETQYF,TGCAGCGTTGAAAGGGGCGCGTCCCAAGAGACCCAGTACTTC
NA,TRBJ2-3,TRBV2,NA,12,CASNRRPDTQYF,TGTGCCAGCAATCGGCGGCCAGATACGCAGTATTTT
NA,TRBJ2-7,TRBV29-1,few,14,CSAFLGGARNEQYF,TGCAGCGCCTTCCTTGGGGGGGCTCGGAACGAGCAGTACTTC
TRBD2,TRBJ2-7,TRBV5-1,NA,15,CASSLAGTSGSEQYF,TGCGCCAGCAGCTTGGCCGGGACTAGCGGGAGCGAGCAGTACTTC
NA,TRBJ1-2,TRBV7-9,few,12,CASSPQGGGYTF,TGTGCCAGCAGCCCACAGGGTGGTGGCTACACCTTC
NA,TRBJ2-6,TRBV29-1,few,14,CSVGPDSGANVLTF,TGCAGCGTTGGGCCCGACTCTGGGGCCAACGTCCTGACTTTC
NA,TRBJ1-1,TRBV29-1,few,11,CSVRQGNEAFF,TGCAGCGTAAGGCAGGGGAATGAAGCTTTCTTT
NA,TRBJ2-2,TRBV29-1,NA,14,CSAPGGINTGELFF,TGCAGCGCCCCTGGCGGGATAAACACCGGGGAGCTGTTTTTT
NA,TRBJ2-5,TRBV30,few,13,CAVTGFSQETQYF,TGTGCCGTCACCGGGTTTTCCCAAGAGACCCAGTACTTC
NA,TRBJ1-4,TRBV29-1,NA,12,CSVGSGNEKLFF,TGCAGCGTTGGATCAGGGAATGAAAAACTGTTTTTT
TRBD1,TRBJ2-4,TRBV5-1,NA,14,CASSFRGNEGIQYF,TGCGCCAGCAGCTTCAGGGGGAACGAGGGCATTCAGTACTTC
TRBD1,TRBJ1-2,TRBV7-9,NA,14,CASSSTGVSYGYTF,TGTGCCAGCAGCTCGACAGGGGTCAGCTATGGCTACACCTTC
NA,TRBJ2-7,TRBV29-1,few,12,CSGRGRDYEQYF,TGCAGCGGGCGGGGACGGGACTACGAGCAGTACTTC
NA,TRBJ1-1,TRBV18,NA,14,CASSPREANTEAFF,TGTGCCAGCTCACCAAGGGAGGCGAACACTGAAGCTTTCTTT
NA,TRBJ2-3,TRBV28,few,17,CASSSPSGAVNTDTQYF,TGTGCCAGCAGTTCCCCTTCGGGAGCGGTTAACACAGATACGCAGTATTTT
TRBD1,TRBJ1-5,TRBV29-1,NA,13,CSIPGQGNQPQHF,TGCAGCATACCTGGACAGGGCAATCAGCCCCAGCATTTT
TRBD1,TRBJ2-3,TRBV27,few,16,CASSSFRDRKTDTQYF,TGTGCCAGCAGTTCGTTCCGGGACAGGAAAACAGATACGCAGTATTTT
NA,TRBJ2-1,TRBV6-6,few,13,CASSRTDYNEQFF,TGTGCCAGCAGCCGGACAGATTACAATGAGCAGTTCTTC
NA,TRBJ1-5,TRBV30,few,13,CAWGTGGNQPQHF,TGTGCCTGGGGGACGGGGGGCAATCAGCCCCAGCATTTT
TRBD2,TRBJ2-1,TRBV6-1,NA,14,CASGLAGGNNEQFF,TGTGCCAGCGGCCTAGCGGGAGGGAACAATGAGCAGTTCTTC
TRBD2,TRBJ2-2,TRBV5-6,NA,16,CASSPRLAQDTGELFF,TGTGCCAGCAGCCCAAGACTAGCGCAGGACACCGGGGAGCTGTTTTTT
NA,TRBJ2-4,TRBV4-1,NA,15,CASSLQGPEGNIQYF,TGCGCCAGCAGCCTACAGGGCCCCGAGGGAAACATTCAGTACTTC
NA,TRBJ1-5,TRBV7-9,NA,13,CASSNQGNQPQHF,TGTGCCAGCAGCAATCAGGGGAATCAGCCCCAGCATTTT
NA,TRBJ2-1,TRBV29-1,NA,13,CSVLADSYNEQFF,TGCAGCGTTTTAGCGGACTCCTACAATGAGCAGTTCTTC
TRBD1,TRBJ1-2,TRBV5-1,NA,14,CASSLEQGIDGYTF,TGCGCCAGCAGCTTGGAACAGGGGATTGATGGCTACACCTTC
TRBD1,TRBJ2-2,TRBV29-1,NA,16,CSVEGDRDWNTGELFF,TGCAGCGTTGAGGGGGACAGGGACTGGAACACCGGGGAGCTGTTTTTT
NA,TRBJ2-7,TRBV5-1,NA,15,CASSWESVYPYEQYF,TGCGCCAGCAGTTGGGAGTCCGTCTATCCCTACGAGCAGTACTTC
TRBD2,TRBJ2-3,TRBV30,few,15,CAWSPLGAGEETQYF,TGTGCCTGGAGTCCTCTGGGAGCGGGAGAGGAAACGCAGTATTTT
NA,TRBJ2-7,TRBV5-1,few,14,CASSQIDIAYEQYF,TGCGCCAGCAGCCAAATTGACATAGCCTACGAGCAGTACTTC
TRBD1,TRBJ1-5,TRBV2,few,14,CASSVGTGLPSWHF,TGTGCCAGCAGTGTGGGGACAGGGCTGCCATCGTGGCATTTT
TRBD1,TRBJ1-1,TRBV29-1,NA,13,CSVGDRGHTEAFF,TGCAGCGTTGGGGACAGGGGGCACACTGAAGCTTTCTTT
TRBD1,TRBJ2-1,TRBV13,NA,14,CATQRGQGWGEQFF,TGTGCCACCCAACGGGGACAGGGGTGGGGTGAGCAGTTCTTC
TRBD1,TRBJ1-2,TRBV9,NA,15,CASSVVGRGRGGYTF,TGTGCCAGCAGCGTAGTAGGCAGGGGGCGGGGAGGCTACACCTTC
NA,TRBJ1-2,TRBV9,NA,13,CASSASRGGAYTF,TGTGCCAGCAGCGCCTCTCGGGGAGGGGCCTACACCTTC
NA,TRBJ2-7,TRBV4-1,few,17,CASSQDLLRTAPYEQYF,TGCGCCAGCAGCCAAGATCTTTTGAGGACAGCTCCCTACGAGCAGTACTTC
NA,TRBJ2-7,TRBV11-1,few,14,CASSPRTETYEQYF,TGTGCCAGCAGCCCACGGACAGAAACCTACGAGCAGTACTTC
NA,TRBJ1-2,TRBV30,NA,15,CAWKPKLEWNYGYTF,TGTGCCTGGAAACCGAAATTAGAGTGGAACTATGGCTACACCTTC
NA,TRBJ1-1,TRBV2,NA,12,CASMAANTEAFF,TGTGCCAGCATGGCGGCGAACACTGAAGCTTTCTTT
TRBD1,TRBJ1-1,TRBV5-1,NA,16,CASSQQGADWGAEAFF,TGCGCCAGCAGTCAACAGGGGGCAGATTGGGGAGCTGAAGCTTTCTTT
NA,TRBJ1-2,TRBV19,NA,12,CASTGGSDGYTF,TGTGCCAGTACCGGAGGATCCGATGGCTACACCTTC
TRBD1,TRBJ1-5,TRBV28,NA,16,CASSLPPGGTNQPQHF,TGTGCCAGCAGTTTACCTCCAGGGGGGACCAATCAGCCCCAGCATTTT
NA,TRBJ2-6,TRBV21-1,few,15,CASSKVRGVGNVLTF,TGTGCCAGCAGCAAAGTCCGGGGAGTCGGTAACGTCCTGACTTTC
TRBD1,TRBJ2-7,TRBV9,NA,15,CASSFSGGGSYEQYF,TGTGCCAGCAGCTTTTCAGGGGGCGGTAGCTACGAGCAGTACTTC
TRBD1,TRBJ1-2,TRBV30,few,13,CAWTHDRAGGYTF,TGTGCCTGGACCCATGACAGGGCGGGAGGCTACACCTTC
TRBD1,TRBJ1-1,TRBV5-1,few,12,CASSWQGAEAFF,TGCGCCAGCAGCTGGCAGGGGGCTGAGGCTTTCTTT
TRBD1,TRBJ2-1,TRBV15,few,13,CATSRGQGVEQFF,TGTGCCACCAGCAGGGGACAGGGGGTAGAGCAGTTCTTC
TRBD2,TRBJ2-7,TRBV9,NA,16,CASSARRGGEGYEQYF,TGTGCCAGCAGCGCCCGACGGGGGGGCGAGGGGTACGAGCAGTACTTC